The clone carrying this TCR beta chain turned up a few times. This entry belongs to a study of cytomegalovirus exposure and HLA in healthy donors. The length of the CDR3 is 15 residues. Germline V gene lookup returns CDR1 LNHDA and CDR2 SQIVND (reference sequence). V was pared by 3 bases and J by 4 bases, with 6 bases of the junction left unmatched. It was with 60 Vbeta and 13 Jbeta primers that the PCR ran. TCRdb keeps only in-frame clones here, not all; method: immunoSEQ multiplex PCR. The profile shows 120,000 or so clones, 81% of them singletons. This clonotype originated in a man younger than 35 in good health and CMV-seronegative. The rearrangement joins TRBV19 to TRBJ2-3; 8 bases fit TRBD1. The sequenced material came from PBMCs. The CDR3 loop is CASSMSAGGSDTQYF. DNA for the CDR3: TGTGCCAGTAGTATGTCGGCAGGGGGCTCAGATACGCAGTATTTT.